These T cell receptor beta chains were read from a single sample in a study of Ad26.COV2.S vaccination and SARS-CoV-2 variants. Only in-frame clones appear in the TCRdb table, and some are missing; sequencing was by immunoSEQ multiplex PCR. The sample holds 350,000 to 500,000 clones, 75% to 90% seen once. The specimen was peripheral blood, collected in a trial of Ad26.COV2.S vaccine versus placebo. These receptor sequences come from a person aged 18-65 years who received the Ad26.COV2.S COVID-19 vaccine or a placebo. CDR3s include the opening cysteine and the closing phenylalanine or tryptophan. The D gene is left open where the match is weak. Only part of the rows carry a size: once, few, many, or a class if the clone is expanded.

clone size,D gene,V gene,J gene,CDR3 protein,CDR3 DNA
-,TRBD1,TRBV19,TRBJ1-2,CASNNRGRGYTF,TGTGCCAGCAATAACAGGGGTCGGGGCTACACCTTC
-,-,TRBV9,TRBJ1-1,CASSVTPNTEAFF,TGTGCCAGCAGCGTAACCCCCAACACTGAAGCTTTCTTT
-,TRBD1,TRBV29-1,TRBJ2-1,CSSWGQGKNEQFF,TGCAGCTCTTGGGGACAGGGTAAAAATGAGCAGTTCTTC
-,TRBD2,TRBV5-1,TRBJ2-1,CASSYIAGGSNEQFF,TGCGCCAGCAGCTACATAGCGGGGGGGTCCAATGAGCAGTTCTTC
-,TRBD2,TRBV3-1/TRBV3-2,TRBJ2-5,CASSQDPGLAGSQETQYF,TGTGCCAGCAGCCAAGATCCGGGGCTAGCGGGTAGCCAAGAGACCCAGTACTTC
-,-,TRBV3-1/TRBV3-2,TRBJ2-3,CASSQRRVLTDTQYF,TGTGCCAGCAGCCAAAGGAGGGTCCTAACAGATACGCAGTATTTT
once,-,TRBV28,TRBJ2-7,CASIAQVTYEQYF,TGTGCCAGCATCGCTCAGGTTACCTACGAGCAGTACTTC
-,-,TRBV19,TRBJ2-2,CASSTLGGATGELFF,TGTGCCAGTTCGACACTGGGCGGGGCCACCGGGGAGCTGTTTTTT
-,-,TRBV20-1,TRBJ2-4,CSASGNNIQYF,TGCAGTGCTAGTGGGAATAACATTCAGTACTTC
-,-,TRBV2,TRBJ1-2,CASSEAAQVGHYGYTF,TGTGCCAGCAGTGAAGCGGCCCAGGTCGGACACTATGGCTACACCTTC
-,TRBD2,TRBV9,TRBJ2-1,CASSVGLAPSNEQFF,TGTGCCAGCAGCGTAGGACTAGCGCCATCCAATGAGCAGTTCTTC
-,-,TRBV3-1/TRBV3-2,TRBJ1-5,CASSQDLDQPQHF,TGTGCCAGCAGCCAAGATTTGGATCAGCCCCAGCATTTT
-,-,TRBV9,TRBJ2-1,CASSVAPIGNEQFF,TGTGCCAGCAGCGTAGCTCCCATCGGGAATGAGCAGTTCTTC
-,-,TRBV5-6,TRBJ1-3,CASSLETGSGNTIYF,TGTGCCAGCAGCTTGGAGACCGGCTCTGGAAACACCATATATTTT
-,-,TRBV6-1,TRBJ1-3,CASSEVQGNTIYF,TGTGCCAGCAGTGAAGTACAGGGAAACACCATATATTTT
-,TRBD2,TRBV7-3,TRBJ2-1,CASSPGGAGGYNEQFF,TGTGCCAGCAGCCCTGGGGGGGCGGGAGGCTACAATGAGCAGTTCTTC
-,TRBD2,TRBV6-5,TRBJ2-1,CASSSTSGRINEQFF,TGTGCCAGCAGCTCTACTAGCGGGAGAATCAATGAGCAGTTCTTC
-,TRBD1,TRBV4-2,TRBJ1-4,CASSQVKKSALGTGGRRFF,TGTGCCAGCAGCCAGGTGAAAAAATCAGCGCTCGGGACAGGGGGTAGGCGGTTTTTT
-,-,TRBV6-5,TRBJ2-2,CASGRNTGELFF,TGTGCCAGCGGGAGGAACACCGGGGAGCTGTTTTTT
-,-,TRBV18,TRBJ2-5,CASSPVSQETQYF,TGTGCCAGCTCACCAGTATCCCAAGAGACCCAGTACTTC
-,-,TRBV18,TRBJ2-1,CASSPPRGKGQFF,TGTGCCAGCTCACCGCCAAGGGGGAAGGGGCAGTTCTTC
-,TRBD1,TRBV11-2,TRBJ1-2,CASSPQGQGFSGYTF,TGTGCCAGCAGCCCGCAGGGACAGGGCTTTAGTGGCTACACCTTC
-,-,TRBV11-2,TRBJ1-3,CASSWPPDADGNTIYF,TGTGCCAGCAGCTGGCCCCCTGACGCCGACGGAAACACCATATATTTT
-,-,TRBV27,TRBJ1-2,CASSRLSGNNYGYTF,TGTGCCAGCAGTCGCCTGAGCGGAAACAACTATGGCTACACCTTC
-,-,TRBV7-2,TRBJ1-5,CASSLANYQPQHF,TGTGCCAGCAGCTTAGCTAACTATCAGCCCCAGCATTTT
-,-,TRBV5-1,TRBJ1-2,CASTRTANYGYTF,TGCGCCAGCACCCGGACAGCCAACTATGGCTACACCTTC
-,-,TRBV7-8,TRBJ1-5,CASSLNGQPQHF,TGTGCCAGCAGCTTAAATGGCCAGCCCCAGCATTTT
once,-,TRBV4-3,TRBJ2-3,CASSQDRTFRQLSTDTQYF,TGCGCCAGCAGCCAAGACCGCACTTTCCGGCAACTGAGCACAGATACGCAGTATTTT
-,-,TRBV20-1,TRBJ1-6,CSASRGGPPNSPLHF,TGCAGTGCTAGTCGGGGAGGTCCTCCTAATTCACCCCTCCACTTT
-,TRBD2,TRBV5-4,TRBJ2-5,CASSHPGTSGQETQYF,TGTGCCAGCAGCCACCCCGGGACTAGCGGCCAAGAGACCCAGTACTTC
-,-,TRBV3-1/TRBV3-2,TRBJ2-2,CASSSSGKTGELFF,TGTGCCAGCAGCTCGTCGGGGAAAACCGGGGAGCTGTTTTTT
-,-,TRBV5-1,TRBJ1-6,CASSPSRAADSPLHF,TGCGCCAGCAGCCCCTCCCGGGCCGCGGATTCACCCCTCCACTTT
-,TRBD1,TRBV4-1,TRBJ1-2,CASRETGGDYGYTF,TGCGCCAGCAGGGAAACAGGGGGCGACTATGGCTACACCTTC
-,TRBD2,TRBV7-2,TRBJ2-4,CASSSPGTSRRNIQYF,TGTGCCAGCAGCTCCCCCGGGACTAGCAGACGAAACATTCAGTACTTC
-,-,TRBV27,TRBJ1-2,CASRTIDGADIYGYTF,TGTGCCAGCAGGACAATAGATGGGGCGGACATCTATGGCTACACCTTC
-,-,TRBV7-2,TRBJ1-1,CASSLMSTAGGTEAFF,TGTGCCAGCAGCTTAATGAGTACCGCTGGGGGCACTGAAGCTTTCTTT
-,-,TRBV5-1,TRBJ1-1,CASSLGRRQLSHHTNTEAFF,TGCGCCAGCAGCTTGGGTCGCAGACAACTTTCTCACCATACGAACACTGAAGCTTTCTTT
-,-,TRBV7-9,TRBJ1-2,CASSLNSYRNYGYTF,TGTGCCAGCAGCTTGAACAGCTACCGTAACTATGGCTACACCTTC
-,-,TRBV11-3,TRBJ1-1,CASSLTGENTEAFF,TGTGCCAGCAGCTTAACAGGAGAGAACACTGAAGCTTTCTTT
-,TRBD2,TRBV5-1,TRBJ2-3,CASSLGSGRRTDTQYF,TGCGCCAGCAGCTTGGGGAGCGGGAGACGCACAGATACGCAGTATTTT
-,TRBD1,TRBV5-1,TRBJ2-5,CASSEQGAVGETQYF,TGCGCCAGCAGTGAACAGGGGGCGGTGGGAGAGACCCAGTACTTC
-,-,TRBV11-3,TRBJ2-1,CASSFTGPPQFF,TGTGCCAGCAGCTTTACGGGCCCCCCCCAGTTCTTC
-,-,TRBV11-3,TRBJ2-2,CASSLITGEAGELFF,TGTGCCAGCAGCTTAATCACAGGGGAGGCCGGGGAGCTGTTTTTT
-,TRBD2,TRBV3-1/TRBV3-2,TRBJ2-2,CASSQSLAGGGELFF,TGTGCCAGCAGCCAATCACTAGCGGGAGGCGGGGAGCTGTTTTTT
-,-,TRBV15,TRBJ1-2,CATSGEGYGYTF,TGTGCCACCAGCGGGGAGGGCTATGGCTACACCTTC